This TCR beta chain was documented in a study of vaccination effects on CD4 cells after COVID-19. Data came from immunoSEQ multiplex PCR; TCRdb stores just in-frame clones and leaves some out. The sample comprises 75,000 to 100,000 clones, roughly 73% of which are singletons, and approximately 1% rests with the top ten. Before sequencing, viral peptide pools were used by the ViraFEST assay to expand antigen-specific CD4+ T cells. Investigators separated out CD4+ T cells once approximately 11 days of culture had passed. Everyone in the study got two shots of either the BNT162b2 or mRNA-1273 vaccine. This clone was picked up one time. Its antigen is undetermined. V lost 5 bases and J lost 2; bases outside the gene matches: 13. The CDR3 sequence is 19 residues long. CDR1 and CDR2 from the germline V gene are MNHEY and SVGEGT.

This receptor was obtained from a human donor who received a COVID-19 vaccine. V and J are TRBV6-2 or TRBV6-3 and TRBJ2-5; 14 nucleotides line up with TRBD2. The source was CD4+ T cells from PBMCs cultured with HCoV-OC43 spike peptides, collected after COVID-19 vaccination. The sample's subset: HCoV-OC43 spike overlapping peptide pool stimulation. CDR3 loop: CASSQQRLAGGRGQETQYF. The CDR3 bases are TGTGCCAGCAGTCAACAACGACTAGCGGGGGGGCGTGGGCAAGAGACCCAGTACTTC.